This T cell receptor beta chain comes out of a study of blood T cell repertoires in COVID-19. Overall study context: Collection of acute and convalescent COVID-19 samples took place in the United States, Italy and Spain.

This clone turned up a few times. Germline V CDR1 and CDR2: LNHDA, SQIVND (reference sequence). This CDR3 region has 14 residues. The J segment lost 0 bases and the V segment lost 6 bases, leaving 0 bases of the junction unmatched. TCRdb's copy holds only in-frame clones and misses some; the assay was immunoSEQ multiplex PCR. The table has about 120,000 clones, over 75% seen once. The sample comprised peripheral blood. The V gene is TRBV19, the J gene TRBJ2-7, with 12 positions matching TRBD2. This receptor was taken from a man aged 55 to 70 with acute or convalescent COVID-19. The CDR3 protein is CASRTSGSSYEQYF. The DNA for the CDR3 is TGTGCCAGTAGGACTAGCGGGAGCTCCTACGAGCAGTACTTC.